The clone carrying this T cell receptor beta chain showed up just a few times. The antigen is unknown. This CDR3 is built from 11 residues. V was pared by 3 bases and J by 7 bases, with 9 bases between. The germline V gene encodes CDR1 DFQATT and CDR2 SNEGSKA (reference sequence). This entry comes from a study of CD8 T cells in ankylosing spondylitis. General study findings and limits: Apparently characteristic of ankylosing spondylitis blood was a TCR beta motif (about 8 highly homologous variants).

Libraries for TCR beta were made by quantitative 5'-RACE with molecular barcodes. TCRdb analysed the 5' RACE reads with MiXCR anew, one entry per CDR3 protein. The table includes about 150,000 distinct CDR3 sequences, approximately 32% detected once. The TCR was taken from a male donor with ankylosing spondylitis. V usage is TRBV20-1 and J usage is TRBJ1-2; D is perhaps TRBD1 (5 bases). The sequencing sample was made of synovial fluid, either unsorted or a sorted T cell fraction (not recorded which). CDR3 DNA sequence: TGCAGTGCTAGGGGGGTGGGTGGCTACACCTTC. It yields the protein CSARGVGGYTF.